The source of this T cell receptor beta chain is a study of cytomegalovirus exposure and HLA in healthy donors. PCR primers comprised 60 Vbeta and 13 Jbeta primers. The protocol was immunoSEQ multiplex PCR, while the TCRdb copy is restricted to in-frame clones and leaves out a portion. This table has 55,000 to 65,000 clones, about 80% appearing once. Regarding this clone: The antigen is not known.

Study findings and constraints: Only CMV serostatus was available as immune exposure information.

The specimen sequenced was PBMCs. The source is a human donor in good health.

The CDR3 DNA reads as TGCGCCAGCACTCAATCACTAGCGGGAGGGCGGAACGAGCAGTACTTC. This gives the protein CASTQSLAGGRNEQYF. The gene calls are TRBV5-1 and TRBJ2-7; 13 bases are a match to TRBD2. V lost 6 bases to trimming and J lost 5 bases; unmatched junction nucleotides: 11. CDR1 is SGHRS, CDR2 YFSETQ, per germline. The CDR3 contains 16 residues.